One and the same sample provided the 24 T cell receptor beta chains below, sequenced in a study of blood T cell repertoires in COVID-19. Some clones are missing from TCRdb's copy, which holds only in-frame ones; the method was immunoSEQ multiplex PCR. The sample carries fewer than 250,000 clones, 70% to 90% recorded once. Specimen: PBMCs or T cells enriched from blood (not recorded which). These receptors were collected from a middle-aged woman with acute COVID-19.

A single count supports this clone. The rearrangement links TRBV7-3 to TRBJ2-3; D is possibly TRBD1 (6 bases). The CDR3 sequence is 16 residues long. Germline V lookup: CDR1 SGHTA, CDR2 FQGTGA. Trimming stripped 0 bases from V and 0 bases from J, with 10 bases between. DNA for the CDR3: TGTGCCAGCAGCTTAACGCCAGGGGCTAGCACAGATACGCAGTATTTT. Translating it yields CASSLTPGASTDTQYF. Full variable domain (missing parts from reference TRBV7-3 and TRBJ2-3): GAGVSQTPSNKVTEKGKYVELRCDPISGHTALYWYRQSLGQGPEFLIYFQGTGAADDSGLPNDRFFAVRPEGSVSTLKIQRTERGDSAVYLCASSLTPGASTDTQYFGPGTRLTVL.

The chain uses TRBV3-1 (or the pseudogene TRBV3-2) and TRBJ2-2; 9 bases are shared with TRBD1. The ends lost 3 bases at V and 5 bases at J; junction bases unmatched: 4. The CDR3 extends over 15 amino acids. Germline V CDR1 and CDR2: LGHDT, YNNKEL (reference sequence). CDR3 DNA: TGTGCCAGCAGCCAGGCGGGACAGGGAACCGGGGAGCTGTTTTTT. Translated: CASSQAGQGTGELFF.

The CDR3 spells CASGEALPSGNTIYF. The CDR3 DNA reads TGTGCAAGCGGGGAGGCCCTACCCTCTGGAAACACCATATATTTT. This rearrangement joins TRBV2 to TRBJ1-3; no firm D call. The CDR3 is 15 residues long. Germline CDR1 is SNHLY and CDR2 is FYNNEI. The full variable domain, completed using reference TRBV2 and TRBJ1-3, is EPEVTQTPSHQVTQMGQEVILRCVPISNHLYFYWYRQILGQKVEFLVSFYNNEISEKSEIFDDQFSVERPDGSNFTLKIRSTKLEDSAMYFCASGEALPSGNTIYFGEGSWLTVV.

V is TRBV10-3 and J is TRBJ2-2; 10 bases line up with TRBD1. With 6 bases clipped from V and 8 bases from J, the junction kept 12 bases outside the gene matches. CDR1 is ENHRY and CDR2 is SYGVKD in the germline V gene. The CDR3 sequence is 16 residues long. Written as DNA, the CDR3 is TGTGCCATCAGGACCGAGACAGGGGGCATTGGTGGGGAGCTGTTTTTT. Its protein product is CAIRTETGGIGGELFF.

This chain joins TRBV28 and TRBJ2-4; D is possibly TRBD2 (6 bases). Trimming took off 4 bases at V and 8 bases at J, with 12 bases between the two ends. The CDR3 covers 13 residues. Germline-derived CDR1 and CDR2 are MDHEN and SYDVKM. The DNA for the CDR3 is TGTGCCAGCAGTTGGGCAGGGAGGTACATTCAGTACTTC. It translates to CASSWAGRYIQYF.

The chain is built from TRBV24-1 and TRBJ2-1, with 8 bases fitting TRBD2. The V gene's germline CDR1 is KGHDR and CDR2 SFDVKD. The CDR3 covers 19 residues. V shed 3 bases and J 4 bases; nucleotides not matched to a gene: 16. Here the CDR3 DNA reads TGTGCCACCAGTGATGTCCCTACGACTAGCGCTCAGAGGTACAATGAGCAGTTCTTC. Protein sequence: CATSDVPTTSAQRYNEQFF.

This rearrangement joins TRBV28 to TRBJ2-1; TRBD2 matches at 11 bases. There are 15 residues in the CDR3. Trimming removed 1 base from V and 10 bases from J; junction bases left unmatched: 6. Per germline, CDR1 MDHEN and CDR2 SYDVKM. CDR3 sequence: CASSLLLAGAGEQFF. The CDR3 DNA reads TGTGCCAGCAGTTTATTACTAGCGGGAGCGGGAGAGCAGTTCTTC.

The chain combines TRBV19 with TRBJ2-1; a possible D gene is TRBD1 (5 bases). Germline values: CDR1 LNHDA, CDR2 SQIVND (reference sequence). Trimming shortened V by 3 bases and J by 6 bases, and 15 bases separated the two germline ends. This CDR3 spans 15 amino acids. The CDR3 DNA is TGTGCCAGTAGTATCCTAACAGGTCCGGTCAATGAGCAGTTCTTC. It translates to CASSILTGPVNEQFF. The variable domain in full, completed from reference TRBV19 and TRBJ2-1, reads DGGITQSPKYLFRKEGQNVTLSCEQNLNHDAMYWYRQDPGQGLRLIYYSQIVNDFQKGDIAEGYSVSREKKESFPLTVTSAQKNPTAFYLCASSILTGPVNEQFFGPGTRLTVL.

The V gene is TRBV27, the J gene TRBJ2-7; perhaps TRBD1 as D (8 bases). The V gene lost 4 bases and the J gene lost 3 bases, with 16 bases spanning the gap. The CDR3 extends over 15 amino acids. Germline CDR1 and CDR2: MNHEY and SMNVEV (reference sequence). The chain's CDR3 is CASSWGGQAGYEQYF. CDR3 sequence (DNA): TGTGCCAGCAGTTGGGGGGGACAGGCCGGCTACGAGCAGTACTTC.

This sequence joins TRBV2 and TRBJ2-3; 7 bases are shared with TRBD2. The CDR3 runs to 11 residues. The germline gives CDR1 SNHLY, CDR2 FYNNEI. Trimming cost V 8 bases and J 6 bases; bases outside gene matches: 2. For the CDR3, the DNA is TGTGCCAGCTTACTAGCGGATACGCAGTATTTT. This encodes CASLLADTQYF.

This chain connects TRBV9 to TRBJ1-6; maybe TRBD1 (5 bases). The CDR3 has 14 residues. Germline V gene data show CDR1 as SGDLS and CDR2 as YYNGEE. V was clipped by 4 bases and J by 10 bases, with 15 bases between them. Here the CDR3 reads CASSSGRQGSPLHF. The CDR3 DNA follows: TGTGCCAGCAGCTCGGGGAGGCAGGGATCACCCCTCCACTTT.

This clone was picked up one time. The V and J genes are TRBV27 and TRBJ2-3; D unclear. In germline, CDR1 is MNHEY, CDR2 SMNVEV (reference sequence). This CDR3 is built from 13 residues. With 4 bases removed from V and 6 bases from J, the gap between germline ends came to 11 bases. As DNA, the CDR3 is TGTGCCAGCAGTTCCCCTCGTTTGGATACGCAGTATTTT. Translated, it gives CASSSPRLDTQYF.

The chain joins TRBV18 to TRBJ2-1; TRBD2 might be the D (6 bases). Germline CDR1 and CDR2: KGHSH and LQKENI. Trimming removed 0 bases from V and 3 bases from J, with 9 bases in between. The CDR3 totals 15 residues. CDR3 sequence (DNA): TGTGCCAGCTCACCACCTAGCGGACACTACAATGAGCAGTTCTTC. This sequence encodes CASSPPSGHYNEQFF. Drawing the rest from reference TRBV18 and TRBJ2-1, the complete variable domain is NAGVMQNPRHLVRRRGQEARLRCSPMKGHSHVYWYRQLPEEGLKFMVYLQKENIIDESGMPKERFSAEFPKEGPSILRIQQVVRGDSAAYFCASSPPSGHYNEQFFGPGTRLTVL.

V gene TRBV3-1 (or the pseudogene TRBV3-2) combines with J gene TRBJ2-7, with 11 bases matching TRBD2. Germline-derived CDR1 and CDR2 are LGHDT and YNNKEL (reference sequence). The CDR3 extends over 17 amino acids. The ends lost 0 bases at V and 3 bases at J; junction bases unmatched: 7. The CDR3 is CASSQDSWTSGFYEQYF. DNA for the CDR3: TGTGCCAGCAGCCAAGATAGTTGGACTAGCGGGTTCTACGAGCAGTACTTC.

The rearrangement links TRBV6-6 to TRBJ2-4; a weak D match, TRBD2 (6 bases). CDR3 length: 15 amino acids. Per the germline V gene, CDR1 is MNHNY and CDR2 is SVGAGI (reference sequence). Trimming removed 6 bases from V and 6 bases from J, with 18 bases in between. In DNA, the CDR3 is TGTGCCAGCAGCGAACCGGCAGGGAGGTTAAACATTCAGTACTTC. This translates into CASSEPAGRLNIQYF.

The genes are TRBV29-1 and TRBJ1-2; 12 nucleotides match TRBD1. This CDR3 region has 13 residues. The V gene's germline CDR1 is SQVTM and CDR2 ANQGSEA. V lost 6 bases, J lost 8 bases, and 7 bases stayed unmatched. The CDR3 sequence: CSVRDRGLGGYTF. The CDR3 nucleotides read TGCAGCGTGAGGGACAGGGGGCTGGGCGGCTACACCTTC.

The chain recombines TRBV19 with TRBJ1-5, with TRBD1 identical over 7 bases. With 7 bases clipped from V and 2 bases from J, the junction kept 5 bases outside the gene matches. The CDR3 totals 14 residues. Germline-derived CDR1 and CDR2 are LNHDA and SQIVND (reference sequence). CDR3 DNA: TGTGCCAGTAATCGACAGGGCGGCAATCAGCCCCAGCATTTT. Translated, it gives CASNRQGGNQPQHF.

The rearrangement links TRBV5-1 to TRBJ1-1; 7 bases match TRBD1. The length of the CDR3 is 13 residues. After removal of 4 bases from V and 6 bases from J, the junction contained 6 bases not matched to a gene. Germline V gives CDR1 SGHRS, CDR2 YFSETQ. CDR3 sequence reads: CASSNRQGAEAFF. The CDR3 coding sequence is TGCGCCAGCAGCAACCGACAGGGTGCTGAAGCTTTCTTT.

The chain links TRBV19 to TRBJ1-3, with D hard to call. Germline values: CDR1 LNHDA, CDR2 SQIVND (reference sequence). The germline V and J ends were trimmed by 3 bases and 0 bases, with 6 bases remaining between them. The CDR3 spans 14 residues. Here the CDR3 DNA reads TGTGCCAGTAGTATCGGTTACTCTGGAAACACCATATATTTT. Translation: CASSIGYSGNTIYF.

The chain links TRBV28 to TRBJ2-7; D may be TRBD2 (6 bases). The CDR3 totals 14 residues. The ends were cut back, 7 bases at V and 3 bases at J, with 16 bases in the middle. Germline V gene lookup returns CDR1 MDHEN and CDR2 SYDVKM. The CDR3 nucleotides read TGTGCCAGCATCGGGAGTCGGACTAACTACGAGCAGTACTTC. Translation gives CASIGSRTNYEQYF.

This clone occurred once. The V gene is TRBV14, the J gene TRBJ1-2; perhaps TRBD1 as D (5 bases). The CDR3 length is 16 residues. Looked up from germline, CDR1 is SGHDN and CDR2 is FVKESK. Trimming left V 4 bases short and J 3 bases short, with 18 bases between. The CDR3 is CASSRQSLWNDYGYTF. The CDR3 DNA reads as TGTGCCAGCAGCCGACAGAGCCTCTGGAATGACTATGGCTACACCTTC.

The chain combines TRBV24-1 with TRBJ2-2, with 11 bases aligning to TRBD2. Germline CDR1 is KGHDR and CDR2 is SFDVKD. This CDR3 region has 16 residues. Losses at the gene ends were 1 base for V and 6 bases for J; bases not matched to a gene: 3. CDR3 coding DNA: TGTGCCACCAGTGATTTTACTAGCGGGAGTTCCGGGGAGCTGTTTTTT. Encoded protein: CATSDFTSGSSGELFF.

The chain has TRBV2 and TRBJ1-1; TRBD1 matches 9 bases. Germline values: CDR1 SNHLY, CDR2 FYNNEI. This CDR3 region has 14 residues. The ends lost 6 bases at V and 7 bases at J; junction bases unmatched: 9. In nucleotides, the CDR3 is TGTGCCAGCAGCGAATACAGGGGGCACGGTGAAGCTTTCTTT. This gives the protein CASSEYRGHGEAFF.

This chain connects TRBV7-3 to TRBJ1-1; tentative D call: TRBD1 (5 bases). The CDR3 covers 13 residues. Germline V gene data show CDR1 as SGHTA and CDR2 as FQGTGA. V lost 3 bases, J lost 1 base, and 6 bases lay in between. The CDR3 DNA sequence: TGTGCCAGCAGCTTCAGGGAGAACACTGAAGCTTTCTTT. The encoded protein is CASSFRENTEAFF.